This T cell receptor (beta chain) emerged from a study of siplizumab effects on memory and regulatory T cells. V was clipped by 2 bases and J by 5 bases, with 16 bases between them. From germline, CDR1 is WSHSY and CDR2 SAAADI. There are 15 residues in the CDR3. Assays were performed on 95,000 to 100,000 TCR templates per sample. The repertoire was sequenced with immunoSEQ multiplex PCR; TCRdb's copy has only in-frame clones and lacks some. The table has 100,000 or so clones, 85% to 95% seen once; the top ten hold approximately 12%. This clone was seen once. The V gene is TRBV10-2, the J gene TRBJ2-7, with D unresolved. The receptor was isolated from a human donor in good health. Specimen: non-Treg CD4+ T cells sorted from blood. CDR3 in DNA: TGCGCCAGCAGTGAGAGAGGCGGAGTTTGGGACGAGCAGTACTTC. Amino acids: CASSERGGVWDEQYF.